The 13 T cell receptor beta chains reported below all come from one sample, sequenced in a study of T-cell memory formation after mild COVID-19. One entry per CDR3 protein, called by TCRdb with MiXCR from the 5' RACE reads. The sample holds hundreds of thousands of distinct CDR3 sequences, about 13% seen once. Sequencing was carried out using PBMCs or a T cell subset sorted from them (not recorded which). The receptors originated from a man aged 18 to 35 who had mild COVID-19 (a few samples of this study predate the infection). Cell type and time point are not known.

This clonotype was picked up a small number of times. The chain joins TRBV28 to TRBJ1-3; 7 bases are a match to TRBD1. The ends lost 6 bases at V and 4 bases at J; junction bases unmatched: 3. There are 13 residues in the CDR3. In germline, CDR1 is MDHEN, CDR2 SYDVKM. CDR3 loop: CASRTGAGNTIYF. CDR3 bases: TGTGCCAGCAGAACAGGGGCCGGAAACACCATATATTTT.

This clonotype showed up just a few times. The V call is TRBV12-3 or TRBV12-4, the J call TRBJ2-2, with 12 bases fitting TRBD2. The CDR3 loop spans 15 amino acids. V gave up 5 bases and J gave up 6 bases; unmatched junction bases: 4. The CDR3 is CASSRLAGAPGELFF. DNA for the CDR3: TGTGCCAGCAGTCGACTAGCGGGGGCCCCCGGGGAGCTGTTTTTT.

This clonotype occurred many times. The rearrangement uses TRBV5-1 and TRBJ1-1; 9 bases fit TRBD1. Germline loops: CDR1 SGHRS, CDR2 YFSETQ. This CDR3 is 15 amino acids long. V lost 4 bases and J lost 4; bases outside the gene matches: 8. The CDR3 is CASSQPGQGSTEAFF. The DNA of the CDR3 is TGCGCCAGCAGCCAACCGGGACAGGGCAGCACTGAAGCTTTCTTT.

This clonotype was observed many times. The chain is built from TRBV18 and TRBJ2-5; TRBD1 agrees at 7 bases. The length of the CDR3 is 13 residues. Trimming cost V 6 bases and J 2 bases; bases outside gene matches: 3. The V gene's germline CDR1 is KGHSH and CDR2 LQKENI. The CDR3 region is CASSGTVQETQYF. CDR3 nucleotides: TGTGCCAGCTCCGGGACAGTACAAGAGACCCAGTACTTC.

This clonotype occurred a few times. CDR3 bases: TGTGCCAGCGAAGTCACTCCGAACACTGAAGCTTTCTTT. It encodes CASEVTPNTEAFF. This chain links TRBV7-2 with TRBJ1-1; no clear D. V shed 8 bases and J shed 1 base, with 11 bases lying between them. Germline lookup yields CDR1 SGHTA and CDR2 FQGNSA. The CDR3 consists of 13 residues.

This clonotype came up a few times. The chain employs TRBV7-2 and TRBJ1-6; 7 positions agree with TRBD1. CDR3 size: 15 residues. Germline trimming cut 5 bases from V and 9 bases from J; bases unmatched to any gene: 10. Germline V gives CDR1 SGHTA, CDR2 FQGNSA. CDR3 loop: CASSARQGMSSPLHF. For the CDR3, the DNA is TGTGCCAGCAGCGCCCGACAGGGCATGAGTTCACCCCTCCACTTT.

The CDR3 DNA sequence: TGCGCCAGCAGCTTGGGTATGGCGGCCCCTAGCACAGATACGCAGTATTTT. Translated: CASSLGMAAPSTDTQYF. V gene TRBV5-1 combines with J gene TRBJ2-3; unclear D gene. V was pared by 0 bases and J by 0 bases, with 14 bases between. The CDR3 spans 17 residues. Germline V lookup: CDR1 SGHRS, CDR2 YFSETQ.

This clonotype showed up just a few times. V usage is TRBV2 and J usage is TRBJ1-2; 9 nucleotides match TRBD1. The CDR3 contains 12 residues. V lost 6 bases to trimming and J lost 12 bases; unmatched junction nucleotides: 8. Germline-derived CDR1 and CDR2 are SNHLY and FYNNEI. The CDR3: CASRYLGQGNTF. DNA for the CDR3: TGTGCCAGCAGATACTTGGGACAGGGCAACACCTTC.

This chain connects TRBV4-1 to TRBJ2-7; TRBD2 agrees at 7 bases. Germline V lookup: CDR1 MGHRA, CDR2 YSYEKL. The length of the CDR3 is 16 residues. J lost 3 bases, V lost 2 bases, and 10 bases had no gene match. CDR3 residues: CASSQLGPSGGYEQYF. The DNA for the CDR3 is TGCGCCAGCAGCCAACTGGGACCGTCGGGAGGCTACGAGCAGTACTTC.

This clonotype was recorded many times. The V gene is TRBV28, the J gene TRBJ2-3, with a tentative D call TRBD2 (6 bases). Trimming shortened V by 4 bases and J by 4 bases, and 12 bases separated the two germline ends. Germline assignment: CDR1 MDHEN and CDR2 SYDVKM. There are 14 residues in the CDR3. CDR3 coding DNA: TGTGCCAGCAGTTCCGCGGGAAGTTCAGATACGCAGTATTTT. Translation: CASSSAGSSDTQYF.

This clonotype was found a few times. This rearrangement joins TRBV11-3 to TRBJ2-3; 7 nucleotides line up with TRBD1. This CDR3 has 15 amino acids. J gave up 5 bases and V 1 base, and 6 bases lay outside the gene matches. Germline values: CDR1 SGHNT, CDR2 YENEEA. The chain's CDR3 is CASSLGDSFRDTQYF. As DNA, the CDR3 is TGTGCCAGCAGCTTAGGGGACAGTTTCAGAGATACGCAGTATTTT.

This clonotype was counted many times. This chain joins TRBV5-1 and TRBJ2-5, with 8 bases fitting TRBD2. Germline CDR1 is SGHRS and CDR2 is YFSETQ. Losses at the gene ends were 7 bases for V and 1 base for J; bases not matched to a gene: 12. The CDR3 contains 16 residues. The CDR3 is CASSPVPGLGQETQYF. In DNA form, the CDR3 reads TGCGCCAGCTCCCCCGTCCCGGGACTAGGCCAAGAGACCCAGTACTTC.

A few counts support this clonotype. Here the CDR3 reads CSARWRGGALRTDTQYF. The CDR3 nucleotides read TGCAGTGCTAGATGGCGCGGGGGAGCCCTCCGCACAGATACGCAGTATTTT. This chain links TRBV20-1 with TRBJ2-3; TRBD2 aligns across 7 bases. The CDR3 extends over 17 amino acids. The V gene's germline CDR1 is DFQATT and CDR2 SNEGSKA (reference sequence). V dropped 2 bases and J dropped 1; count of bases not matched to a gene: 12.